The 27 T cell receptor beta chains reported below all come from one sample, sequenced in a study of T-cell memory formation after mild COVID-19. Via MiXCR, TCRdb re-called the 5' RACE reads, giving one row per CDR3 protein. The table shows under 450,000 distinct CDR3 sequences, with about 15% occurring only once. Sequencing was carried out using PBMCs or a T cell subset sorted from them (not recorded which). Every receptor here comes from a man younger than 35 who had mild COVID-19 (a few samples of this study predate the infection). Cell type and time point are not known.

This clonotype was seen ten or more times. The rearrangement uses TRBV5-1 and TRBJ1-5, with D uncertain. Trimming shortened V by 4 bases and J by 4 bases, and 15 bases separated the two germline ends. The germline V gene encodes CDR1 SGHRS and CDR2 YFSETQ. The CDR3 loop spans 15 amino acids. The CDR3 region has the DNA TGCGCCAGCAGCATTGGAACTCTGGAGAATCAGCCCCAGCATTTT. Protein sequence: CASSIGTLENQPQHF.

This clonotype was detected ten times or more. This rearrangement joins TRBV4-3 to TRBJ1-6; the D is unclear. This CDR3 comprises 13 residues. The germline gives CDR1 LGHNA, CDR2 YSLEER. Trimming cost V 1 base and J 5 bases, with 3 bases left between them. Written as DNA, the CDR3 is TGCGCCAGCAGCCAAGTAAATAATTCACCCCTCCACTTT. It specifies CASSQVNNSPLHF.

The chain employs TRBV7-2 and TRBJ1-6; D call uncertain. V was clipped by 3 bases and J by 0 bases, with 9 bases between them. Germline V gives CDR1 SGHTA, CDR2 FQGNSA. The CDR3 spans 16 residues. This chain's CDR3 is CASSLVESSYNSPLHF. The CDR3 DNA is TGTGCCAGCAGCTTGGTCGAGAGCTCCTATAATTCACCCCTCCACTTT.

CDR3 region: CASIPRMGDRVTDTQYF. The CDR3 DNA reads TGTGCCAGCATACCGCGGATGGGGGACAGGGTGACAGATACGCAGTATTTT. The genes are TRBV6-2 or TRBV6-3 and TRBJ2-3; TRBD1 matches at 9 bases. Germline V gene lookup returns CDR1 MNHEY and CDR2 SVGEGT. The J segment lost 3 bases and the V segment lost 7 bases, leaving 14 bases of the junction unmatched. The CDR3 sequence is 17 residues long.

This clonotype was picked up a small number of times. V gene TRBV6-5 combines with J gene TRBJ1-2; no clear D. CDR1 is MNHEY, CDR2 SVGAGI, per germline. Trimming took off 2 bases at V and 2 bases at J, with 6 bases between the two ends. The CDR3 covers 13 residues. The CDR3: CASSYDNNYGYTF. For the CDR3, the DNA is TGTGCCAGCAGTTACGACAACAACTATGGCTACACCTTC.

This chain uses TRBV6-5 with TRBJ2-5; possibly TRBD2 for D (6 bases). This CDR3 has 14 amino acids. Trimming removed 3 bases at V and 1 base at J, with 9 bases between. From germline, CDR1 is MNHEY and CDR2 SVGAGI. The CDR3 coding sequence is TGTGCCAGCAGTTATGCGGGGTTCCAAGAGACCCAGTACTTC. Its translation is CASSYAGFQETQYF.

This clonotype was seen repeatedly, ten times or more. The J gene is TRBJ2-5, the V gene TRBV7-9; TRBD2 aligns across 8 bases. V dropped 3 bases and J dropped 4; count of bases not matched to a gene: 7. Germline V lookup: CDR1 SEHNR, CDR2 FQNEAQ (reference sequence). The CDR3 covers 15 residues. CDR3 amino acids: CASSFSGGRRETQYF. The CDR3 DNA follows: TGTGCCAGCAGCTTCAGCGGGGGCCGGAGAGAGACCCAGTACTTC.

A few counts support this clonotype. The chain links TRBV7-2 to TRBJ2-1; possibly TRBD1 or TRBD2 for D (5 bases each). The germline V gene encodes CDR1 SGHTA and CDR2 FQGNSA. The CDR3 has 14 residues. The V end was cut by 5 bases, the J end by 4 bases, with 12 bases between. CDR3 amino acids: CASSVDGAYNEQFF. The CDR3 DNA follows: TGTGCCAGCAGCGTCGACGGGGCTTACAATGAGCAGTTCTTC.

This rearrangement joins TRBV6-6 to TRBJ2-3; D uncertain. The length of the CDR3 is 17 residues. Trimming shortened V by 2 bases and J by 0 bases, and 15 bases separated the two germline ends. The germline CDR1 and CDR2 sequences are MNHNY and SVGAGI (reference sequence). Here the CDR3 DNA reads TGTGCCAGCAGTTACCCTAAGACGGACCTTAGCACAGATACGCAGTATTTT. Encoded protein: CASSYPKTDLSTDTQYF.

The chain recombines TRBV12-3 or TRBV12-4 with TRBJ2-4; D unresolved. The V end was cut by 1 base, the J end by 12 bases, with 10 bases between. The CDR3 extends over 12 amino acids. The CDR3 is CASSLEGWAQYF. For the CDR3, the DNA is TGTGCCAGCAGTTTAGAGGGTTGGGCTCAGTACTTC.

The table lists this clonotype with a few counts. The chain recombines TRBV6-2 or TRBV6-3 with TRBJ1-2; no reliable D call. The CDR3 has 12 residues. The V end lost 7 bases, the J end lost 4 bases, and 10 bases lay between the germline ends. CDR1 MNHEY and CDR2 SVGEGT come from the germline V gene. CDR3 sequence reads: CASTDIFYGYTF. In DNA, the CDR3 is TGTGCCAGCACCGACATCTTCTATGGCTACACCTTC.

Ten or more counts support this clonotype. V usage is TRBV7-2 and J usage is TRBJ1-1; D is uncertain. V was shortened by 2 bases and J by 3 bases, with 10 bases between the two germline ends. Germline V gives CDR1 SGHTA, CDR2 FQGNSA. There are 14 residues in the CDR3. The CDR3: CASSLLSGDTEAFF. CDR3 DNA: TGTGCCAGCAGCTTACTTTCCGGGGACACTGAAGCTTTCTTT. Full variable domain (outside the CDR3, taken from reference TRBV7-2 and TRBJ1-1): GAGVSQSPSNKVTEKGKDVELRCDPISGHTALYWYRQSLGQGLEFLIYFQGNSAPDKSGLPSDRFSAERTGGSVSTLTIQRTQQEDSAVYLCASSLLSGDTEAFFGQGTRLTVV.

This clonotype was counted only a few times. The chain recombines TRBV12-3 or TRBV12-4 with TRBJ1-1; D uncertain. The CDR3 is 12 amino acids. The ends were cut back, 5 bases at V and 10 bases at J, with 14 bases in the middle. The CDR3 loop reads CASSVLSFLAFF. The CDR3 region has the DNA TGTGCCAGCAGTGTCCTCAGCTTTTTAGCTTTCTTT.

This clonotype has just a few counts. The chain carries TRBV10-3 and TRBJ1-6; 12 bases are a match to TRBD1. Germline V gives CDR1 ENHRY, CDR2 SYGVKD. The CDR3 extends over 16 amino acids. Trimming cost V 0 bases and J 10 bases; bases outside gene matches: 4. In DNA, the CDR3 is TGTGCCATCAGTGAGTCTCCGGGACAGGGGGCCTCACCCCTCCACTTT. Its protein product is CAISESPGQGASPLHF.

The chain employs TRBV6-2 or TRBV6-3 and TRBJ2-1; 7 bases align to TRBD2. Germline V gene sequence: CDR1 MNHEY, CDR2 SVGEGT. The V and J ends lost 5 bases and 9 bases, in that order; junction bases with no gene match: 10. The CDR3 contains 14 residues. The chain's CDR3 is CASSSLGLNTEQFF. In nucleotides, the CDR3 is TGTGCCAGCAGTAGTCTGGGACTAAACACTGAGCAGTTCTTC.

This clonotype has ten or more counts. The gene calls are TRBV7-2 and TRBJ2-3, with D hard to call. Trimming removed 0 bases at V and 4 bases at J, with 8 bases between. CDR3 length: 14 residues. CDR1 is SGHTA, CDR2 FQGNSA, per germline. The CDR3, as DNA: TGTGCCAGCAGCTTAGCCGTAGGTTCAGATACGCAGTATTTT. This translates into CASSLAVGSDTQYF.

The CDR3 is CASSLDRVYEKLFF. The CDR3 region has the DNA TGCGCCAGCAGCCTGGACAGGGTGTACGAAAAACTGTTTTTT. The chain has TRBV5-1 and TRBJ1-4; TRBD1 matches 8 bases. This CDR3 region has 14 residues. The germline gives CDR1 SGHRS, CDR2 YFSETQ. V lost 4 bases to trimming and J lost 8 bases; unmatched junction nucleotides: 7.

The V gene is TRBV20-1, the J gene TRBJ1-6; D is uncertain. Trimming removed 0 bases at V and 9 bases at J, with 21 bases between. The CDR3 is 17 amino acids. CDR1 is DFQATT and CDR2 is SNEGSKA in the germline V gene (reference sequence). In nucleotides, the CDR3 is TGCAGTGCTAGAGACTTAGGACTCCAAACCGGCGGTTCACCCCTCCACTTT. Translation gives CSARDLGLQTGGSPLHF.

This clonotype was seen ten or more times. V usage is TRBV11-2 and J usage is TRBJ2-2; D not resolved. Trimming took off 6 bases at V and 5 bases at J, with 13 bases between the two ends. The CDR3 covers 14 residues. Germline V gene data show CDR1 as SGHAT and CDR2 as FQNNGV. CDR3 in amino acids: CASRPSLRTGELFF. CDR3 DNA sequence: TGTGCCAGCAGGCCAAGCCTGCGGACCGGGGAGCTGTTTTTT.

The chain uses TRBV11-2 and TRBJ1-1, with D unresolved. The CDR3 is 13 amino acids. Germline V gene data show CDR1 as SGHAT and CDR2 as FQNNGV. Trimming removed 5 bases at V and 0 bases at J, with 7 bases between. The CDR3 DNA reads TGTGCCAGCAGCCCCGAGCTGAACACTGAAGCTTTCTTT. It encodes CASSPELNTEAFF.

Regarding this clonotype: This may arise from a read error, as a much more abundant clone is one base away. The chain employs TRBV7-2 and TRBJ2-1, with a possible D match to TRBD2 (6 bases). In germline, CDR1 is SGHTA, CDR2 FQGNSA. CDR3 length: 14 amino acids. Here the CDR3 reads CASSLAGLINDQFF. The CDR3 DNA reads TGTGCCAGCAGCTTAGCCGGACTAATCAATGATCAGTTCTTC.

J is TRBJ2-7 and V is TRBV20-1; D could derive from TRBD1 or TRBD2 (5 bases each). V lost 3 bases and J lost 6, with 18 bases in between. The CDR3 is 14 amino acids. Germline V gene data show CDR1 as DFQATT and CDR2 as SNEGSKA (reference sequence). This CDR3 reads CSARTRGGGGEQYV. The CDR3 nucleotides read TGCAGTGCTAGGACCCGTGGGGGTGGTGGCGAGCAGTACGTC.

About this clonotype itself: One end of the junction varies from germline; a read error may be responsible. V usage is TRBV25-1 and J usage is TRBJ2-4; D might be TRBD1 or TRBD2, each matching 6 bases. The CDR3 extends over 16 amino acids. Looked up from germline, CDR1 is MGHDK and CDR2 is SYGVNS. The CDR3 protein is CDSSESGALAKNIQYF. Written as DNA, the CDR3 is TGTGACAGCAGTGAATCGGGGGCCCTAGCCAAAAACATTCAGTACTTC.

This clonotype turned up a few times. The CDR3 DNA follows: TGTGCCAGCAGCGCGAACAGGGGGCGGAACCACGAGCAGTACGTC. Translated, it gives CASSANRGRNHEQYV. The chain links TRBV2 to TRBJ2-7; 9 nucleotides agree with TRBD1. CDR3 size: 15 residues. The V and J ends lost 6 bases and 5 bases, in that order; junction bases with no gene match: 11. Germline lookup yields CDR1 SNHLY and CDR2 FYNNEI.

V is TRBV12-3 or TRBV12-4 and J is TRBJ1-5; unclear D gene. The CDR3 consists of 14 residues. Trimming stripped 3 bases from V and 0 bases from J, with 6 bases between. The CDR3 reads CASSFLDSNQPQHF. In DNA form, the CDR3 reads TGTGCCAGCAGTTTCTTGGATAGCAATCAGCCCCAGCATTTT.

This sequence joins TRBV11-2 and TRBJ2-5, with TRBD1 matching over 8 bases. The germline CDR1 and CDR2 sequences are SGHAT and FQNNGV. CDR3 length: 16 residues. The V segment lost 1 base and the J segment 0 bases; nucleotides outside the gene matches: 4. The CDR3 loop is CASSLGTGRNQETQYF. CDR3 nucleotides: TGTGCCAGCAGCTTAGGGACAGGGAGGAACCAAGAGACCCAGTACTTC.

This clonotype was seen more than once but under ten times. CDR3 nucleotides: TGTGCCAGCACCCAAAGGGCTTCTGGAAACACCATATATTTT. It codes for CASTQRASGNTIYF. This chain joins TRBV12-3 or TRBV12-4 and TRBJ1-3; D gene uncertain. V shed 7 bases and J shed 1 base, with 11 bases lying between them. The CDR3 loop spans 14 amino acids.